These 31 T cell receptor beta chains originate from one sample sequenced in a study of blood T cell repertoires in COVID-19. Repertoires were generated with immunoSEQ multiplex PCR, while TCRdb's copy carries only in-frame clones and drops some. The sample consists of over 200,000 clones, around 83% of them appearing once. Sequencing was carried out using peripheral blood. All receptors derive from an elderly man with acute or convalescent COVID-19.

This sequence joins TRBV19 and TRBJ1-3; D is uncertain. Trimming pared 3 bases from V and 0 bases from J, leaving 9 bases between. The V gene's germline CDR1 is LNHDA and CDR2 SQIVND (reference sequence). The CDR3 length is 15 residues. Here the CDR3 reads CASSISEFSGNTIYF. In nucleotides, the CDR3 is TGTGCCAGTAGTATTTCCGAGTTCTCTGGAAACACCATATATTTT.

This clone was detected only once. The same CDR3 also results from other DNA sequences found in this sample. The V gene is TRBV18, the J gene TRBJ2-7, with TRBD1 matching over 12 bases. The CDR3 extends over 15 amino acids. Per germline, CDR1 KGHSH and CDR2 LQKENI. After removal of 3 bases from V and 2 bases from J, the junction contained 2 bases not matched to a gene. The chain's CDR3 is CASSPGTGGTYEQYF. The DNA for the CDR3 is TGTGCCAGCTCACCCGGGACAGGGGGCACCTACGAGCAGTACTTC. Full variable domain (missing parts from reference TRBV18 and TRBJ2-7): NAGVMQNPRHLVRRRGQEARLRCSPMKGHSHVYWYRQLPEEGLKFMVYLQKENIIDESGMPKERFSAEFPKEGPSILRIQQVVRGDSAAYFCASSPGTGGTYEQYFGPGTRLTVT.

The rearrangement links TRBV5-5 to TRBJ2-7, with TRBD2 identical over 10 bases. The CDR3 extends over 15 amino acids. CDR1 and CDR2 (germline): SGHKS, YYEKEE (reference sequence). The J segment lost 6 bases and the V segment lost 0 bases, leaving 6 bases of the junction unmatched. The CDR3 region is CASSLVPSGGLEQYF. As DNA, the CDR3 is TGTGCCAGCAGCTTGGTTCCTAGCGGGGGCCTCGAGCAGTACTTC.

The chain employs TRBV2 and TRBJ2-2; tentative D call: TRBD1 (5 bases). Germline CDR1 SNHLY, CDR2 FYNNEI. V lost 6 bases and J 3 bases, leaving 11 bases between the germline ends. The CDR3 spans 14 residues. CDR3 amino acids: CASSVRVDTGELFF. The CDR3 region has the DNA TGTGCCAGCAGCGTCAGGGTGGACACCGGGGAGCTGTTTTTT. Full variable domain (missing parts from reference TRBV2 and TRBJ2-2): EPEVTQTPSHQVTQMGQEVILRCVPISNHLYFYWYRQILGQKVEFLVSFYNNEISEKSEIFDDQFSVERPDGSNFTLKIRSTKLEDSAMYFCASSVRVDTGELFFGEGSRLTVL.

The chain employs TRBV4-2 and TRBJ2-1; the match to TRBD2 covers 10 bases. J was trimmed by 0 bases and V by 4 bases; bases with no gene match: 9. Per germline, CDR1 LGHNA and CDR2 YNFKEQ. This CDR3 is built from 18 residues. CDR3 sequence reads: CASSPQGASGSSYNEQFF. The CDR3 DNA sequence: TGTGCCAGCAGCCCCCAAGGAGCTAGCGGGAGCTCCTACAATGAGCAGTTCTTC.

This chain joins TRBV3-1 (or the pseudogene TRBV3-2) and TRBJ1-1; D gene ambiguous. The CDR3 contains 15 residues. Germline loops: CDR1 LGHDT, CDR2 YNNKEL (reference sequence). V was shortened by 2 bases and J by 3 bases, with 13 bases between the two germline ends. The CDR3: CASSQSRTWDTEAFF. The CDR3 nucleotides are TGTGCCAGCAGCCAAAGTAGGACTTGGGACACTGAAGCTTTCTTT.

This chain links TRBV3-1 (or the pseudogene TRBV3-2) with TRBJ2-3; D uncertain. V lost 1 base and J 0 bases, leaving 14 bases between the germline ends. This CDR3 has 17 residues. Germline loops: CDR1 LGHDT, CDR2 YNNKEL (reference sequence). CDR3 sequence reads: CASSQASTRSSTDTQYF. The CDR3 nucleotides are TGTGCCAGCAGCCAAGCTTCAACACGGAGTAGCACAGATACGCAGTATTTT.

The rearrangement uses TRBV2 and TRBJ2-1; 9 bases are a match to TRBD2. Germline lookup yields CDR1 SNHLY and CDR2 FYNNEI. The CDR3 has 13 amino acids. The junction had 5 bases not matched to a gene; V was cut back by 7 bases and J by 7 bases. The DNA for the CDR3 is TGTGCCAGCAATGCGGGAGGGATTAATGAGCAGTTCTTC. Its translation is CASNAGGINEQFF. Full variable domain (rest looked up from reference TRBV2 and TRBJ2-1): EPEVTQTPSHQVTQMGQEVILRCVPISNHLYFYWYRQILGQKVEFLVSFYNNEISEKSEIFDDQFSVERPDGSNFTLKIRSTKLEDSAMYFCASNAGGINEQFFGPGTRLTVL.

The J gene is TRBJ1-1, the V gene TRBV27; D perhaps matches TRBD1 (6 bases). There are 15 residues in the CDR3. The V gene's germline CDR1 is MNHEY and CDR2 SMNVEV (reference sequence). V lost 4 bases and J lost 1, with 13 bases in between. The CDR3 loop is CASSSQQGWNTEAFF. The CDR3 DNA sequence: TGTGCCAGCAGTTCCCAACAGGGATGGAACACTGAAGCTTTCTTT.

This clone came up a few times. J is TRBJ1-2 and V is TRBV5-1; perhaps TRBD1 as D (5 bases). The CDR3 runs 15 residues. Germline lookup yields CDR1 SGHRS and CDR2 YFSETQ. V dropped 4 bases and J dropped 7 bases, with 20 bases sitting between them. For the CDR3, the DNA is TGCGCCAGCAGCCCCGAACAGGTCCCAGTGGGTGGCTACACCTTC. This codes for CASSPEQVPVGGYTF.

This sequence joins TRBV7-6 and TRBJ2-1; 8 bases are a match to TRBD2. The CDR3 has 18 residues. V was pared by 1 base and J by 4 bases, with 12 bases of the junction left unmatched. Germline V gives CDR1 SGHVS, CDR2 FNYEAQ. This CDR3 reads CASSLDEGASGSYNEQFF. The CDR3 coding sequence is TGTGCCAGCAGCTTAGATGAAGGGGCTAGCGGGTCGTACAATGAGCAGTTCTTC.

The chain is built from TRBV15 and TRBJ1-2; D uncertain. V was pared by 5 bases and J by 8 bases, with 27 bases between. The CDR3 length is 17 residues. CDR1 is LNHNV and CDR2 is YYDKDF in the germline V gene (reference sequence). The CDR3 DNA follows: TGTGCCACCAGCCCTCCCCCTCCAGGATCCCTTTTGAGAGGCTACACCTTC. This codes for CATSPPPPGSLLRGYTF.

The chain employs TRBV19 and TRBJ2-1, with 7 bases that match TRBD2. The CDR3 spans 15 residues. Germline trimming cut 4 bases from V and 2 bases from J; bases unmatched to any gene: 5. Germline V gene data show CDR1 as LNHDA and CDR2 as SQIVND (reference sequence). CDR3 nucleotide sequence: TGTGCCAGTAGTAGGGCGGGAGCGCCCTACAATGAGCAGTTCTTC. Amino acid sequence: CASSRAGAPYNEQFF.

The V gene is TRBV7-3, the J gene TRBJ2-5; 7 positions match TRBD2. This CDR3 contains 15 residues. The trim removed 8 bases at V and 2 bases at J, leaving 11 bases unmatched. The germline CDR1 and CDR2 sequences are SGHTA and FQGTGA. The CDR3 loop is CASAKGLAAQETQYF. DNA of the CDR3: TGTGCCAGCGCCAAGGGCCTAGCGGCGCAAGAGACCCAGTACTTC.

J is TRBJ2-3 and V is TRBV10-1; no clear D. CDR3 length: 14 residues. Trimming shortened V by 3 bases and J by 0 bases, and 7 bases separated the two germline ends. Germline values: CDR1 WNHNN, CDR2 SYGVQD (reference sequence). Here the CDR3 reads CASSDQISTDTQYF. The CDR3 DNA reads as TGCGCCAGCAGTGATCAGATTAGCACAGATACGCAGTATTTT.

V and J are TRBV5-1 and TRBJ2-7; 8 positions agree with TRBD1. The germline V gene has CDR1 SGHRS and CDR2 YFSETQ. The CDR3 sequence is 14 residues long. The J segment lost 4 bases and the V segment lost 1 base, leaving 4 bases of the junction unmatched. CDR3 coding DNA: TGCGCCAGCAGCTTGACCGGACAGGGTTACGAGCAGTACTTC. This codes for CASSLTGQGYEQYF.

The chain employs TRBV12-3 or TRBV12-4 and TRBJ1-1, with a possible D match to TRBD1 (5 bases). The CDR3 totals 13 residues. V dropped 1 base and J dropped 3 bases, with 6 bases sitting between them. CDR3 sequence: CASSLGGDTEAFF. The CDR3 bases are TGTGCCAGCAGTTTAGGGGGGGACACTGAAGCTTTCTTT.

The V call is TRBV7-2, the J call TRBJ2-3; tentatively, D is TRBD1 (5 bases). This CDR3 comprises 14 residues. CDR1 is SGHTA and CDR2 is FQGNSA in the germline V gene. The V end lost 0 bases, the J end lost 4 bases, and 8 bases lay between the germline ends. The CDR3 region has the DNA TGTGCCAGCAGCTTAGCGGGGCTGCCAGATACGCAGTATTTT. Residues: CASSLAGLPDTQYF.

The chain is built from TRBV18 and TRBJ1-1; D gene unclear. Trimming shortened V by 2 bases and J by 6 bases, and 10 bases separated the two germline ends. The germline V gene encodes CDR1 KGHSH and CDR2 LQKENI. The CDR3 is made up of 13 amino acids. The CDR3 DNA follows: TGTGCCAGCTCACCATTAGAGGGCGCTGAAGCTTTCTTT. Encoded protein: CASSPLEGAEAFF.

This clone was detected once. The chain recombines TRBV5-1 with TRBJ2-7; D is possibly TRBD1 (6 bases). CDR1 and CDR2 from the germline V gene are SGHRS and YFSETQ. This CDR3 spans 14 amino acids. Deletions cut 5 bases from V and 6 bases from J, with 18 bases between. The CDR3 reads CASRVRQGPSEQYF. CDR3 bases: TGCGCCAGCAGGGTTAGGCAGGGGCCGTCCGAGCAGTACTTC.

The chain links TRBV19 to TRBJ2-7; D might be TRBD2 (6 bases). This CDR3 spans 13 amino acids. The ends were cut back, 5 bases at V and 3 bases at J, with 11 bases in the middle. The germline V gene encodes CDR1 LNHDA and CDR2 SQIVND (reference sequence). The CDR3 nucleotides read TGTGCCAGTAGTCCCGGGACTCTCTACGAGCAGTACTTC. This translates into CASSPGTLYEQYF.

The V gene is TRBV27, the J gene TRBJ1-1; no definite D call. V gave up 5 bases and J gave up 1 base, with 11 bases separating them. Germline CDR1 reads MNHEY; CDR2 reads SMNVEV (reference sequence). The CDR3 loop spans 14 amino acids. In DNA form, the CDR3 reads TGTGCCAGCAGTCGTCCCTCACAGAACACTGAAGCTTTCTTT. This sequence encodes CASSRPSQNTEAFF.

The chain is built from TRBV5-6 and TRBJ2-2; 11 bases are shared with TRBD2. The junction had 11 bases not matched to a gene; V was cut back by 4 bases and J by 3 bases. In germline, CDR1 is SGHDT, CDR2 YYEEEE. This CDR3 is built from 18 residues. The CDR3 reads CASSIRTSGLIDTGELFF. The CDR3 DNA follows: TGTGCCAGCAGCATAAGGACTAGCGGGTTAATTGACACCGGGGAGCTGTTTTTT.

The chain uses TRBV5-6 and TRBJ1-2; TRBD1 is a possible D gene (5 bases). This CDR3 region has 14 residues. CDR1 is SGHDT and CDR2 is YYEEEE in the germline V gene. V was pared by 4 bases and J by 2 bases, with 12 bases between. The CDR3 DNA sequence: TGTGCCAGCAGCCCCGGGGGACGGAACTATGGCTACACCTTC. Residues: CASSPGGRNYGYTF.

The J gene is TRBJ1-3, the V gene TRBV28, with a possible D match to TRBD1 (6 bases). Germline CDR1 reads MDHEN; CDR2 reads SYDVKM. Trimming left V 5 bases short and J 4 bases short, with 12 bases between. CDR3 length: 14 residues. CDR3 in amino acids: CASSPPGQGNTIYF. The CDR3 nucleotides are TGTGCCAGCAGTCCACCGGGACAAGGAAACACCATATATTTT.

The rearrangement uses TRBV6-5 and TRBJ2-1; D is unclear. CDR1 is MNHEY and CDR2 is SVGAGI in the germline V gene. The V gene lost 0 bases and the J gene lost 0 bases, with 9 bases spanning the gap. This CDR3 is built from 16 residues. In nucleotides, the CDR3 is TGTGCCAGCAGTTACTCGGGCAGCAGCTCCTACAATGAGCAGTTCTTC. Translating gives CASSYSGSSSYNEQFF.

Points on this clone: This clone may be a read error of a much larger clone one base away. Other DNA sequences within the sample encode an identical CDR3. The gene calls are TRBV5-1 and TRBJ1-6, with 9 bases lining up with TRBD1. Trimming cost V 3 bases and J 5 bases; bases outside gene matches: 3. CDR1 is SGHRS, CDR2 YFSETQ, per germline. This CDR3 comprises 15 residues. The CDR3 protein is CASSSGQGDNSPLHF. DNA of the CDR3: TGCGCCAGCAGCTCGGGACAGGGCGATAATTCACCCCTCCACTTT.

V gene TRBV5-8 combines with J gene TRBJ2-3, with a possible D match to TRBD2 (5 bases). This CDR3 has 15 amino acids. V was trimmed by 0 bases and J by 0 bases, leaving 8 bases between them. Germline V gene lookup returns CDR1 SGHTS and CDR2 YDEGEE. CDR3 amino acids: CASSLGLTSTDTQYF. The DNA for the CDR3 is TGTGCCAGCAGCTTGGGACTAACTAGCACAGATACGCAGTATTTT.

This clone was observed a handful of times. The V and J genes are TRBV7-9 and TRBJ1-4, with D possibly TRBD1 on 6 matching bases. Germline V gene lookup returns CDR1 SEHNR and CDR2 FQNEAQ (reference sequence). The V end lost 5 bases, the J end lost 7 bases, and 17 bases lay between the germline ends. The CDR3 is made up of 15 amino acids. CDR3 protein: CASSLPWTEGEKLFF. Here the CDR3 DNA reads TGTGCCAGCAGCCTGCCTTGGACAGAGGGTGAAAAACTGTTTTTT.

V gene TRBV24-1 combines with J gene TRBJ2-7, with 10 nucleotides matching TRBD1. This CDR3 has 18 residues. J was trimmed by 1 base and V by 0 bases; bases with no gene match: 8. CDR1 KGHDR and CDR2 SFDVKD come from the germline V gene. CDR3 amino acids: CATSDLRAPGQGSYEQYF. The CDR3 nucleotides are TGTGCCACCAGTGATTTGAGGGCCCCGGGACAGGGGTCCTACGAGCAGTACTTC.

The J gene is TRBJ1-4, the V gene TRBV27; D perhaps matches TRBD1 (5 bases). Germline CDR1 MNHEY, CDR2 SMNVEV (reference sequence). The CDR3 contains 15 residues. Trimming left V 5 bases short and J 0 bases short, with 10 bases between. CDR3 region: CASSPRVTTNEKLFF. CDR3 nucleotides: TGTGCCAGCAGTCCCAGGGTCACAACTAATGAAAAACTGTTTTTT. The whole variable domain, remainder taken from reference TRBV27 and TRBJ1-4, is EAQVTQNPRYLITVTGKKLTVTCSQNMNHEYMSWYRQDPGLGLRQIYYSMNVEVTDKGDVPEGYKVSRKEKRNFPLILESPSPNQTSLYFCASSPRVTTNEKLFFGSGTQLSVL.